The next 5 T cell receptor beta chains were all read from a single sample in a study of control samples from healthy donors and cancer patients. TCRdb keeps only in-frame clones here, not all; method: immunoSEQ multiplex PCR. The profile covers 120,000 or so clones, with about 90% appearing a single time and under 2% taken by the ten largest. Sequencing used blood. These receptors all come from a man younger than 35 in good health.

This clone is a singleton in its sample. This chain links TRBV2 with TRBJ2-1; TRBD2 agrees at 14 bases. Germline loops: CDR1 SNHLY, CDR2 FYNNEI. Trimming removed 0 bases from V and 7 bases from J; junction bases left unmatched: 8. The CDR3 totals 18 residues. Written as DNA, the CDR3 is TGTGCCAGCAGTGAAGCGTTTATGGGGACTAGCGGGAGTAATGAGCAGTTCTTC. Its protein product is CASSEAFMGTSGSNEQFF.

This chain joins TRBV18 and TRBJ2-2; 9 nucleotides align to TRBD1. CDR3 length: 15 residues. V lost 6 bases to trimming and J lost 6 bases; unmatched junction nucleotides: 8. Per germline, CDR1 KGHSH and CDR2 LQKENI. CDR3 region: CASSAGQGLPGELFF. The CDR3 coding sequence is TGTGCCAGCTCGGCGGGACAGGGTCTCCCCGGGGAGCTGTTTTTT.

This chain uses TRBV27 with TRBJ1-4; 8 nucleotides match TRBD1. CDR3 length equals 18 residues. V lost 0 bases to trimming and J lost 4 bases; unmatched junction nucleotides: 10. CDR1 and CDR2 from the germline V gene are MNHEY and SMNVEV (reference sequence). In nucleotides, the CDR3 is TGTGCCAGCAGTTTATCATCTCAGGGGGCGGTTAGTAATGAAAAACTGTTTTTT. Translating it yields CASSLSSQGAVSNEKLFF. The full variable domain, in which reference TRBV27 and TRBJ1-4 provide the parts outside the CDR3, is EAQVTQNPRYLITVTGKKLTVTCSQNMNHEYMSWYRQDPGLGLRQIYYSMNVEVTDKGDVPEGYKVSRKEKRNFPLILESPSPNQTSLYFCASSLSSQGAVSNEKLFFGSGTQLSVL.

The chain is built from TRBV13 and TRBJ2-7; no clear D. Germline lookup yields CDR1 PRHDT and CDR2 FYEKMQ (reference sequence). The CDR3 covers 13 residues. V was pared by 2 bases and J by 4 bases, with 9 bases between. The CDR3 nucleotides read TGTGCCAGCAGCTTATTGGGTCGATACGAGCAGTACTTC. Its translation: CASSLLGRYEQYF.

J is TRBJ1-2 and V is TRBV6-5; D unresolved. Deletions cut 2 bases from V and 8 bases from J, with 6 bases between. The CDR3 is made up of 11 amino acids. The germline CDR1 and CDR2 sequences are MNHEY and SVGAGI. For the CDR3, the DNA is TGTGCCAGCAGTTACGGAATGGGCTACACCTTC. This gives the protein CASSYGMGYTF.